This T cell receptor beta chain emerged from a study of T cell repertoires in cytomegalovirus infection. MiXCR was run by TCRdb on the reads, yielding one entry per CDR3 protein. The sample records 650,000 to 900,000 distinct CDR3 sequences, 25% to 35% being singletons. The germline gives CDR1 SGHVS, CDR2 FNYEAQ. This CDR3 has 13 amino acids. V dropped 0 bases and J dropped 5 bases, with 7 bases sitting between them. This clonotype was found many times. Its antigen remains unidentified. The receptor's source is a human donor in good health (CMV status not recorded). Some clones in this sample may be carry-over from other donors' samples. Sample: cultured CD8+ T cells from PBMCs, taken from culture after CMV antigen stimulation. The chain couples TRBV7-6 to TRBJ2-5; D not resolved. In nucleotides, the CDR3 is TGTGCCAGCAGCTTAGCGGGGTCGGAGACCCAGTACTTC. Protein: CASSLAGSETQYF. The complete variable domain, with remaining parts taken from reference TRBV7-6 and TRBJ2-5, reads GAGVSQSPRYKVTKRGQDVALRCDPISGHVSLYWYRQALGQGPEFLTYFNYEAQQDKSGLPNDRFSAERPEGSISTLTIQRTEQRDSAMYRCASSLAGSETQYFGPGTRLLVL.